A single T cell receptor (beta chain) is shown here with its context. Patients in Seattle were enrolled during active infection, then followed longitudinally. The germline V and J ends were trimmed by 1 base and 3 bases, with 10 bases remaining between them. The CDR3 has 16 amino acids. CDR1 is SGHVS and CDR2 is FNYEAQ in the germline V gene. This specimen belongs to a study of blood T cell repertoires in COVID-19. Overall study context: Sites in the United States, Italy and Spain provided acute and convalescent COVID-19 samples. Sources were T cells, B-cell-depleted T cells, or PBMCs; the material itself was cDNA or gDNA.

Only in-frame clones appear in the TCRdb table, and some are missing; sequencing was by immunoSEQ multiplex PCR. The sample carries 150,000 to 200,000 clones, about four fifths recorded once. V usage is TRBV7-6 and J usage is TRBJ2-6; D might be TRBD1 (5 bases). This receptor was identified in a woman between 40 and 50 years old with COVID-19, enrolled during active disease. Sequencing used peripheral blood. CDR3 bases: TGTGCCAGCAGCTTAGGCCCAGGGAATGGGGCCAACGTCCTGACTTTC. The encoded protein is CASSLGPGNGANVLTF.